This T cell receptor beta chain was captured by sequencing in a study of cytomegalovirus exposure and HLA in healthy donors. At the level of the study: An earlier analysis found 120 million or so unique TCR beta sequences from about 190 million T cells.

Looked up from germline, CDR1 is SGHTA and CDR2 is FQGTGA. After removal of 5 bases from V and 4 bases from J, the junction contained 5 bases not matched to a gene. CDR3 size: 15 residues. Both 60 Vbeta primers and 13 Jbeta primers went into the PCR. This table comes from immunoSEQ multiplex PCR, and its TCRdb copy is limited to in-frame clones, with some not included. Found here are some 200,000 clones, more than 80% of them singletons; the top ten hold around 3%. Broader study findings: Common viral pathogens seemed to be connected with several of the most significant clusters, according to a later analysis. A missense DCLRE1C variant was associated with V- and J-gene trimming of TCR beta chains in a later analysis, and an independent cohort replicated the association. The study listed roughly 160 cytomegalovirus-associated TCR beta chains.

Of note for this clone: Its antigen remains unknown.

The V and J genes are TRBV7-3 and TRBJ2-5, with 12 bases that match TRBD2. This TCR was recovered from a woman aged 45-59 years in good health and CMV-seropositive. Sequenced: PBMCs. CDR3 bases: TGTGCCAGCAGCCGAGGGACTAGCGGGCGAGAGACCCAGTACTTC. Protein product: CASSRGTSGRETQYF.